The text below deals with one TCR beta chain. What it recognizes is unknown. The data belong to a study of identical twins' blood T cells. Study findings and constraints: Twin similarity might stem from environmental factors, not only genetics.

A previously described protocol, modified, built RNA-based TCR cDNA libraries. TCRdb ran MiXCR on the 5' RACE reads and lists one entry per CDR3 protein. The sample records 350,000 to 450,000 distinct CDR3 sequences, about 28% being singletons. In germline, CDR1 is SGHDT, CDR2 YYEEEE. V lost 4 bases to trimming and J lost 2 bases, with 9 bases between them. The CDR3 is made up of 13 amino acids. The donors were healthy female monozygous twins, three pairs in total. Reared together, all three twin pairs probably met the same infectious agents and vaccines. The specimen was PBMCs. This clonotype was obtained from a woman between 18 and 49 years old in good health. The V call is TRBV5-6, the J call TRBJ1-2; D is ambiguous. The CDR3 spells CASSRTVNYGYTF. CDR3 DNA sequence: TGTGCCAGCAGCCGGACCGTAAACTATGGCTACACCTTC.